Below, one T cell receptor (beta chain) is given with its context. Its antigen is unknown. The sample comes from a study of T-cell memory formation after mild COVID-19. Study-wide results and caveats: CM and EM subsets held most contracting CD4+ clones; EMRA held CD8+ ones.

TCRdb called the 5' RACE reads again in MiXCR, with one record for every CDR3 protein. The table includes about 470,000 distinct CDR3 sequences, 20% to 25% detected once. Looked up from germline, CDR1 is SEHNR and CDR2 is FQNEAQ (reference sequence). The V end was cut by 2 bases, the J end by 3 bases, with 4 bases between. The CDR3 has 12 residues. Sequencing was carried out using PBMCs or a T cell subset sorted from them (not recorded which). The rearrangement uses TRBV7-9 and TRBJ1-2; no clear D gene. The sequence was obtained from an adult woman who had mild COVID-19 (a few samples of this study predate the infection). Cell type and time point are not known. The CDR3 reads CASSLSDYGYTF. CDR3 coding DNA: TGTGCCAGCAGCTTATCCGACTATGGCTACACCTTC.